This passage covers 21 T cell receptor beta chains from one sample sequenced in a study of T cell repertoires in cytomegalovirus infection. TCRdb recomputed calls from the reads with MiXCR, one row per CDR3 protein. The repertoire consists of about 740,000 distinct CDR3 sequences, with about a third occurring once and the leading ten covering 2.8%. The source material was PBMCs. These receptors all come from a human donor in good health (CMV status not recorded). Some clones in this sample may be carry-over from other donors' samples.

A remark on this clonotype: One end of the junction fails to match germline, which may point to a read error. The rearrangement joins TRBV14 to TRBJ2-1; D may match TRBD1 or TRBD2 (5 bases each). Germline CDR1 SGHDN, CDR2 FVKESK. This CDR3 contains 8 residues. CDR3: CASSGGVF. The DNA for the CDR3 is TGTGCCAGCAGCGGGGGAGTCTTC.

V is TRBV27 and J is TRBJ1-5; maybe TRBD1 (5 bases). This CDR3 comprises 16 residues. Germline assignment: CDR1 MNHEY and CDR2 SMNVEV (reference sequence). Trimming left V 5 bases short and J 1 base short, with 15 bases between. CDR3 bases: TGTGCCAGCAGTCCCCTTGGGGCTGGGAGCAATCAGCCCCAGCATTTT. This encodes CASSPLGAGSNQPQHF.

This clonotype occurred many times. This sequence joins TRBV7-2 and TRBJ2-1, with TRBD2 as a possible D gene (5 bases). Germline V gives CDR1 SGHTA, CDR2 FQGNSA. The CDR3 spans 16 residues. Trimming left V 5 bases short and J 3 bases short, with 17 bases between. DNA for the CDR3: TGTGCCAGCAGCGATCTCCAGCGGAGAAACTACAATGAGCAGTTCTTC. Translating gives CASSDLQRRNYNEQFF.

This clonotype has just a few counts. The chain joins TRBV7-2 to TRBJ2-1, with 11 bases lining up with TRBD2. There are 15 residues in the CDR3. J was trimmed by 8 bases and V by 3 bases; bases with no gene match: 6. Germline V gene data show CDR1 as SGHTA and CDR2 as FQGNSA. CDR3 protein: CASSLMVAGGDEQFF. CDR3 coding DNA: TGTGCCAGCAGCTTGATGGTAGCGGGAGGGGATGAGCAGTTCTTC.

This clonotype was observed a handful of times. The chain links TRBV7-2 to TRBJ2-2, with D maybe TRBD2 (6 bases). The CDR3 sequence is 17 residues long. Between the trimmed V and J ends, which lost 1 base and 8 bases, there was a span of 20 bases. Germline V CDR1 and CDR2: SGHTA, FQGNSA. The CDR3 nucleotides are TGTGCCAGCAGCTTAGGATGGGCGTCGACCAGCGGGGGGGAGCTGTTTTTT. Amino acids: CASSLGWASTSGGELFF.

V is TRBV5-4 and J is TRBJ1-6; D may be TRBD1 (5 bases). Trimming cost V 3 bases and J 6 bases, with 13 bases left between them. CDR1 is SGHNT, CDR2 YYREEE, per germline (reference sequence). This CDR3 region has 15 residues. The CDR3, as DNA: TGTGCCAGCAGCTACGACAGCAATCCTAATTCACCCCTCCACTTT. Amino acid sequence: CASSYDSNPNSPLHF.

V usage is TRBV27 and J usage is TRBJ1-2, with D perhaps TRBD1 (6 bases). This CDR3 has 14 residues. The germline CDR1 and CDR2 sequences are MNHEY and SMNVEV (reference sequence). The ends were cut back, 6 bases at V and 7 bases at J, with 18 bases in the middle. CDR3 nucleotides: TGTGCCAGCAGGGCCTATACAGGGATGCCTGGCTACACCTTC. This encodes CASRAYTGMPGYTF.

This clonotype was detected only a few times. V gene TRBV5-4 combines with J gene TRBJ2-5; 10 bases align to TRBD2. CDR3 length equals 15 residues. The germline V gene has CDR1 SGHNT and CDR2 YYREEE (reference sequence). With V trimmed by 2 bases and J by 3 bases, 4 bases remained unmatched. CDR3 residues: CASSLPGLAKETQYF. In DNA, the CDR3 is TGTGCCAGCAGCTTACCGGGACTAGCGAAAGAGACCCAGTACTTC.

This rearrangement joins TRBV7-2 to TRBJ2-3; D possibly corresponds to TRBD1 (6 bases). The V end was cut by 3 bases, the J end by 5 bases, with 9 bases between. The CDR3 covers 13 residues. Looked up from germline, CDR1 is SGHTA and CDR2 is FQGNSA. The CDR3 nucleotides read TGTGCCAGCAGCTTTAGGGGGAAAGATACGCAGTATTTT. Its protein product is CASSFRGKDTQYF.

The chain has TRBV20-1 and TRBJ2-1; D is uncertain. The germline gives CDR1 DFQATT, CDR2 SNEGSKA (reference sequence). The CDR3 has 11 residues. The V end lost 0 bases, the J end lost 9 bases, and 6 bases lay between the germline ends. CDR3 nucleotide sequence: TGCAGTGCTAGAGATACCCCTGAGCAGTTCTTC. This translates into CSARDTPEQFF.

The chain uses TRBV28 and TRBJ1-5; tentative D call: TRBD1 (6 bases). The CDR3 totals 16 residues. From germline, CDR1 is MDHEN and CDR2 SYDVKM. Trimming shortened V by 5 bases and J by 4 bases, and 18 bases separated the two germline ends. The CDR3 loop is CASSPSDRRPNQPQHF. In DNA form, the CDR3 reads TGTGCCAGCAGTCCCTCGGACAGACGGCCAAATCAGCCCCAGCATTTT.

In this sample, this clonotype turned up a few times. The chain joins TRBV12-3 or TRBV12-4 to TRBJ2-7; a possible D gene is TRBD1 (6 bases). Trimming shortened V by 2 bases and J by 3 bases, and 14 bases separated the two germline ends. This CDR3 spans 15 amino acids. CDR3 DNA sequence: TGTGCCAGCAGTTTAAGTTCGGACAGATACTACGAGCAGTACTTC. It is translated as CASSLSSDRYYEQYF.

This clonotype occurred once. This chain connects TRBV12-3 or TRBV12-4 to TRBJ1-2; the D is unclear. CDR3 length: 13 residues. V was cut by 3 bases and J by 5 bases, with 10 bases left in between. The CDR3 bases are TGTGCCAGCAGTTTTAAGATCGGTTATGGCTACACCTTC. As protein: CASSFKIGYGYTF.

This chain uses TRBV5-1 with TRBJ2-5; D is unresolved. The V end was cut by 1 base, the J end by 4 bases, with 20 bases between. Germline V gene lookup returns CDR1 SGHRS and CDR2 YFSETQ. This CDR3 region has 17 residues. In DNA form, the CDR3 reads TGCGCCAGCAGCTTGTTGAGCAAAGGGTGCGTATCAGAGACCCAGTACTTC. It translates to CASSLLSKGCVSETQYF.

The V and J genes are TRBV19 and TRBJ1-1; D not resolved. The germline V gene encodes CDR1 LNHDA and CDR2 SQIVND (reference sequence). The CDR3 is 13 residues long. V lost 5 bases and J 0 bases, leaving 7 bases between the germline ends. CDR3: CASSFTMNTEAFF. Written as DNA, the CDR3 is TGTGCCAGTAGTTTTACGATGAACACTGAAGCTTTCTTT.

This clonotype came up many times. The rearrangement uses TRBV7-8 and TRBJ2-6, with D uncertain. The V gene lost 5 bases and the J gene lost 0 bases, with 17 bases spanning the gap. Germline CDR1 and CDR2: SGHVS and FQNEAQ. This CDR3 spans 18 amino acids. The DNA of the CDR3 is TGTGCCAGCAGCCCCCCCCCCAGTCTTAACTCTGGGGCCAACGTCCTGACTTTC. Protein sequence: CASSPPPSLNSGANVLTF. Filled out from reference TRBV7-8 and TRBJ2-6, the complete variable domain reads GAGVSQSPRYKVAKRGQDVALRCDPISGHVSLFWYQQALGQGPEFLTYFQNEAQLDKSGLPSDRFFAERPEGSVSTLKIQRTQQEDSAVYLCASSPPPSLNSGANVLTFGAGSRLTVL.

CDR3 sequence reads: CASSPGGQNSPLHF. CDR3 DNA sequence: TGTGCCAGCAGCCCAGGGGGCCAGAATTCACCCCTCCACTTT. The chain uses TRBV12-3 or TRBV12-4 and TRBJ1-6, with TRBD1 matching 8 bases. The CDR3 totals 14 residues. V lost 6 bases and J lost 7; bases outside the gene matches: 5.

This rearrangement joins TRBV6-2 or TRBV6-3 to TRBJ1-5, with D tentatively TRBD1 (6 bases). The CDR3 is 14 amino acids. Germline V gene lookup returns CDR1 MNHEY and CDR2 SVGEGT. Trimming removed 6 bases at V and 3 bases at J, with 12 bases between. The DNA for the CDR3 is TGTGCCAGCAGGCTTAGACAGGTCAATCAGCCCCAGCATTTT. Its translation is CASRLRQVNQPQHF.

This sequence joins TRBV7-8 and TRBJ2-3; D is possibly TRBD2 (6 bases). Trimming took 5 bases from V and 4 from J, leaving 13 bases between them. Germline-derived CDR1 and CDR2 are SGHVS and FQNEAQ. The CDR3 contains 14 residues. DNA of the CDR3: TGTGCCAGCAGCCTTTTTTGGGAGGCAGATACGCAGTATTTT. The encoded protein is CASSLFWEADTQYF.

The genes are TRBV24-1 and TRBJ1-1, with a possible D match to TRBD1 (5 bases). V was shortened by 4 bases and J by 4 bases, with 18 bases between the two germline ends. This CDR3 has 16 residues. Germline V CDR1 and CDR2: KGHDR, SFDVKD. The DNA for the CDR3 is TGTGCCACCAGTGACAGGTCAGGGAAAGGGTTCACTGAAGCTTTCTTT. The encoded protein is CATSDRSGKGFTEAFF.

The chain is built from TRBV11-1 and TRBJ2-7; 8 positions match TRBD1. Looked up from germline, CDR1 is SGHAT and CDR2 is FQDESV (reference sequence). The CDR3 consists of 15 residues. With 5 bases clipped from V and 2 bases from J, the junction kept 8 bases outside the gene matches. As DNA, the CDR3 is TGTGCCAGCAGCGCCGACAGGGGTAGCCCCTACGAGCAGTACTTC. Translated, it gives CASSADRGSPYEQYF.